A single TCR beta chain is shown here with its context. Its antigen is not known. The table came from immunoSEQ multiplex PCR; TCRdb's copy has only in-frame clones and leaves some out. Of approximately 75,000 clones in the sample, about 94% are singletons; the top ten hold over 0.45%. The record originates from a study of graft-versus-host responses after intestinal transplantation. This CDR3 comprises 21 residues. CDR1 is MDHEN, CDR2 SYDVKM, per germline. The V and J ends lost 6 bases and 0 bases, in that order; junction bases with no gene match: 24. The receptor was isolated from a human donor who received an intestinal transplant. The chain uses TRBV28 and TRBJ2-3, with TRBD1 matching 7 bases. The specimen was unstimulated CD8+ T cells sorted from spleen or lymph node cells, collected before intestinal transplant. The CDR3: CASSFHLPGTVLFWSTDTQYF. The CDR3 region has the DNA TGTGCCAGCAGCTTTCACCTACCGGGGACAGTGCTCTTCTGGAGCACAGATACGCAGTATTTT.